This T cell receptor beta chain was recovered during a study of graft-versus-host responses after intestinal transplantation. Using immunoSEQ multiplex PCR, the repertoire was profiled, and TCRdb retains in-frame clones only, with some absent. The data show about 39,000 clones, with 85% to 95% seen just once and 3.6% held by the top ten. Germline-derived CDR1 and CDR2 are LNHDA and SQIVND (reference sequence). V shed 7 bases, J shed 0 bases, and the junction held 5 bases outside the gene matches. The CDR3 contains 15 residues. The input for sequencing was PBMCs, taken 700 to 850 days after intestinal transplantation. The receptor was isolated from a human patient who received an intestinal transplant, so some T cells may come from the graft donor. This chain links TRBV19 with TRBJ2-2; TRBD2 matches 7 bases. The CDR3 sequence is CASTRGSSNTGELFF. In nucleotides, the CDR3 is TGTGCCAGTACCCGCGGGAGCTCGAACACCGGGGAGCTGTTTTTT.